The rows below give T cell receptor beta chains drawn from one sample of a study of T cells in localized non-small cell lung cancer. Measured with immunoSEQ multiplex PCR; TCRdb has only the in-frame clones, and not every one. Seen here are roughly 21,000 clones, 70% to 90% observed once, and the top ten hold more than 25%. This specimen was peripheral blood mononuclear cells, taken before any cancer treatment. These receptors all come from a male donor aged 60 or over with stage II lung adenocarcinoma. The CDR3 runs from the conserved cysteine through the conserved F or W. D genes are given only for firm matches. Rows give clone size only sometimes, using once, few, many, or a class for an expanded clone.

j_call	v_call	clone_size	d_call	cdr3_aa	cdr3_nt
TRBJ1-4	TRBV28	.	.	CASRDPLNEKLFF	TGTGCCAGCAGGGACCCTCTCAATGAAAAACTGTTTTTT
TRBJ2-5	TRBV28	once	TRBD1	CASRKPGQGRETQYF	TGTGCCAGCAGAAAACCGGGACAGGGAAGAGAGACCCAGTACTTC
TRBJ2-2	TRBV18	.	.	CASSPKNTGELFF	TGTGCCAGCTCACCCAAGAACACCGGGGAGCTGTTTTTT
TRBJ2-2	TRBV10-1	.	TRBD2	CASSDPSGRAAAGELFF	TGCGCCAGCAGTGACCCTAGCGGGAGGGCCGCGGCCGGGGAGCTGTTTTTT
TRBJ1-1	TRBV29-1	few	.	CSVSLGTNTEAFF	TGCAGCGTTTCTCTCGGGACGAACACTGAAGCTTTCTTT
TRBJ2-3	TRBV5-1	.	TRBD1	CASSDQGAVSTDTQYF	TGCGCCAGCAGCGACCAGGGGGCGGTTAGCACAGATACGCAGTATTTT
TRBJ2-1	TRBV10-3	.	.	CAISENYSDEQFF	TGTGCCATCAGTGAGAATTATAGCGATGAGCAGTTCTTC
TRBJ2-5	TRBV11-3	few	TRBD1	CASSLRSKTGGLETQYF	TGTGCCAGCAGCTTACGAAGTAAAACAGGGGGTTTAGAGACCCAGTACTTC
TRBJ2-1	TRBV11-3	once	.	CASSQLQALLYNEQFF	TGTGCCAGCAGCCAACTACAGGCGCTACTATACAATGAGCAGTTCTTC
TRBJ1-6	TRBV28	once	TRBD1	CASRLPGQASPLHF	TGTGCCAGCAGACTGCCGGGACAGGCTTCACCCCTCCACTTT
TRBJ2-3	TRBV6-1	.	.	CASRRQADTDTQYF	TGTGCCAGCAGGCGACAGGCGGACACAGATACGCAGTATTTT
TRBJ2-2	TRBV2	.	.	CASSELGREAGELFF	TGTGCCAGCAGTGAACTCGGCAGGGAGGCCGGGGAGCTGTTTTTT
TRBJ2-1	TRBV5-1	.	.	CASSPRLLNEQFF	TGCGCCAGCAGCCCCCGACTCTTGAATGAGCAGTTCTTC
TRBJ1-2	TRBV28	.	.	CASSTADSFIYGYTF	TGTGCCAGCAGCACGGCGGACAGCTTTATTTATGGCTACACCTTC
TRBJ2-3	TRBV6-6	.	.	CASSYPNRVVADTQYF	TGTGCCAGCAGTTACCCGAACAGGGTAGTGGCAGATACGCAGTATTTT
TRBJ2-7	TRBV12-1	.	.	CASSLRGLGSLAGYEQYF	TGTGCCAGCAGCTTAAGGGGGTTAGGAAGTCTAGCGGGCTACGAGCAGTACTTC
TRBJ2-2	TRBV6-6	.	TRBD2	CASSRGTSGNTGELFF	TGTGCCAGTTCCCGCGGGACTAGCGGGAATACCGGGGAGCTGTTTTTT
TRBJ1-5	TRBV7-6	.	.	CASSLEAGSGQPQHF	TGTGCCAGCAGCTTAGAGGCAGGGAGCGGGCAGCCCCAGCATTTT
TRBJ2-5	TRBV11-3	.	.	CASSLGGRWETQYF	TGTGCCAGCAGCCTAGGGGGACGGTGGGAGACCCAGTACTTC
TRBJ2-5	TRBV4-2	.	TRBD2	CASSKTHRQREVETQYF	TGTGCCAGCTCGAAAACGCATCGGCAGCGGGAGGTTGAGACCCAGTACTTC
TRBJ2-3	TRBV18	.	TRBD1	CASSPRQGRDTQYF	TGTGCCAGCTCCCCCCGACAGGGAAGGGATACGCAGTATTTT
TRBJ2-5	TRBV28	.	.	CASRRHWEETQYF	TGTGCCAGCAGAAGGCACTGGGAAGAGACCCAGTACTTC
TRBJ2-5	TRBV6-6	.	.	CASKLRGQETQYF	TGTGCCTCTAAGTTAAGGGGTCAAGAGACCCAGTACTTC
TRBJ2-5	TRBV4-2	.	.	CASSQAMEQETQYF	TGTGCCAGCAGCCAAGCTATGGAGCAGGAGACCCAGTACTTC
TRBJ1-2	TRBV27	few	.	CASSLSFAGGYTF	TGTGCCAGCAGTTTATCTTTCGCGGGCGGCTACACCTTC
TRBJ1-2	TRBV29-1	.	.	CSAGWAAGGYTF	TGCAGCGCCGGCTGGGCGGCGGGTGGCTACACCTTC
TRBJ2-7	TRBV9	few	.	CASSESQWAREQYF	TGTGCCAGCAGCGAGTCGCAGTGGGCGAGGGAGCAGTACTTC